This TCR beta chain originates from a study of T-cell memory formation after mild COVID-19 (dated by TCRdb to about 2021). Describing the broader study: Most TCR sequence clusters were specific to one of the two donors. In a couple of donors, T-cell clones that expanded and contracted after mild COVID-19 were followed by sequencing TCRalpha and TCRbeta repertoires longitudinally. The cohort was made up of two young adult volunteers, one female and one male, who were previously healthy.

Turning to this clonotype: The antigen it recognizes is unknown. Base quality data are lacking; no much larger clone is found one base away.

The sample was run on an Illumina NovaSeq 6000. Using 5'RACE with constant-segment primers, TCRalpha and TCRbeta cDNA libraries were constructed, with sample barcodes and unique molecular identifiers added in the process. RNA was extracted from every sample with Trizol reagent. Libraries were amplified in two PCR steps, with a second sample barcode and Illumina TruSeq adapters added in the second step. Sequencing of libraries was performed on an Illumina NovaSeq with 2 x 150 bp paired-end reads. On the authors' methods: With migec v1.2.7, reads were demultiplexed and then collapsed into UMI-guided consensus sequences. Using mixcr v2.1.11, the UMI consensuses were aligned to TRA and TRB V and J templates and assembled into clonotypes. Expanded or contracted clonotypes were those called significant by both edgeR and NoisET, with noise models trained on biological replicates. edgeR calls used a false discovery rate-adjusted p below 0.01 and a log2 fold-change threshold of 1. As an exploratory analysis of dynamics, max-normalized trajectories of the 1000 most abundant clonotypes were examined by PCA with hierarchical clustering. Separately sequenced CD4+ and CD8+ repertoires were used to assign a CD4 or CD8 phenotype to each responding clone. TCRdb took the public reads, trimmed them with fastp at Q25, ran MiXCR for clone calling and kept in-frame beta chains. When rows share a CDR3 protein, they turn into one entry using the most common DNA and genes. The V and J calls, along with clone size, are taken from TCRdb and not from the paper's own processing. This sample holds around 260,000 distinct CDR3 sequences; under 20% were observed only once. The ten largest clones add up to 22% of the sample.

Counted from cysteine to phenylalanine, this CDR3 has 15 amino acids. The entry retains the CDR3 DNA only, 45 bases that are in frame from base 1. CDR1 and CDR2, looked up from the germline V gene, are SGHVS and FNYEAQ. The junction shows trimming of 2 bases on V and 4 bases on J, and the gene matches do not reach 6 bases of it. Ficoll-Paque density gradient centrifugation was used to isolate PBMCs. General findings and caveats noted by the study authors: Whether the second-wave clones peaking on day 37 were SARS-CoV-2 specific was not confirmed. Some responding clones were detected in pre-infection memory, suggesting pre-existing cross-reactive memory T cells joined the SARS-CoV-2 response. Only two mild cases were covered by the study, and larger cohorts that include severe cases with pre-infection samples were considered necessary. Contracting CD4+ clones were found mainly in CM and EM memory subsets, while CD8+ clones were enriched in EMRA. From day 15 to 85, contracting clones showed balanced CD4/CD8 phenotypes, whereas a second wave of clones that expanded from day 15 to 37 leaned towards CD4+.

The chain uses TRBV7-6 and TRBJ1-2; TRBD1 lines up with 8 middle nucleotides. Specimen: PBMCs or a T cell subset sorted from them (not recorded which). The source is a young man who had mild COVID-19 (a few samples of this study predate the infection). The sample titles of this study are shuffled in the database, so cell type and time point are left out; the donor was told from shared clones. The CDR3 region: CASSLSGQGSYGYTF. In nucleotide form, the sequence is TGTGCCAGCAGCTTAAGCGGACAGGGTAGCTATGGCTACACCTTC.